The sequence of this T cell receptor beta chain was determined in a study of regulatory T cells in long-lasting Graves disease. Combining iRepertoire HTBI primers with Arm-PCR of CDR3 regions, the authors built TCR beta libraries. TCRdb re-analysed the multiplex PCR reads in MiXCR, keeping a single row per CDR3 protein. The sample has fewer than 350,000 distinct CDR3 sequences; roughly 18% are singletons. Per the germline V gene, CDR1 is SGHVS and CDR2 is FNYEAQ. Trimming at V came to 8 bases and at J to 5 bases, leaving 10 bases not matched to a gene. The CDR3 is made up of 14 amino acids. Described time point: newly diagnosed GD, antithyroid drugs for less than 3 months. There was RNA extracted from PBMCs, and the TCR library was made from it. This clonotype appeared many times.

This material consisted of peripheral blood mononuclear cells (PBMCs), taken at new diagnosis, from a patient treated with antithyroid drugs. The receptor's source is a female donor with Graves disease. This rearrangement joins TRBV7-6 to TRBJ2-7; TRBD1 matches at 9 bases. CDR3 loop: CASVSSGTGNEQYF. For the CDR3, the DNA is TGTGCCAGCGTTTCGTCCGGGACAGGGAACGAGCAGTACTTC.